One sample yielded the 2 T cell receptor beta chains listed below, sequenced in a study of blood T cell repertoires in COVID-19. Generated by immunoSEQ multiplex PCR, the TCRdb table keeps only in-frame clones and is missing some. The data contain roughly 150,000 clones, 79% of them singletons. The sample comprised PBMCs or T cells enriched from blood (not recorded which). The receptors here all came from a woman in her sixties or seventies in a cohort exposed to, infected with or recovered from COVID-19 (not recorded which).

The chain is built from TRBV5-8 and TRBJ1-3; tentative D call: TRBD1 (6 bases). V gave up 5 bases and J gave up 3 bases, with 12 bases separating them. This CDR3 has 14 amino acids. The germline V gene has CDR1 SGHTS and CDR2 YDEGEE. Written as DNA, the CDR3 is TGTGCCAGCAGGCGGACAGCTAGTGGAAACACCATATATTTT. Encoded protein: CASRRTASGNTIYF. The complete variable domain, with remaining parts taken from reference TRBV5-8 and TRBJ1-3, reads EAGVTQSPTHLIKTRGQQATLRCSPISGHTSVYWYQQALGLGLQFLLWYDEGEERNRGNFPPRFSGRQFPNYSSELNVNALELEDSALYLCASRRTASGNTIYFGEGSWLTVV.

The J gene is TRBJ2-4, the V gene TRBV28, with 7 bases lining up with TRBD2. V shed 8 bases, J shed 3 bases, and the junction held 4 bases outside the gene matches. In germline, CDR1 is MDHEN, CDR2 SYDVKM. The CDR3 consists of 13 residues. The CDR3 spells CASGGGGKNIQYF. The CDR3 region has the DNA TGTGCCAGCGGGGGGGGAGGCAAAAACATTCAGTACTTC.